This entry is about one TCR beta chain. These data originate in a study of shared T cell receptors in the human thymus. The assay was immunoSEQ multiplex PCR, and TCRdb's table has in-frame clones only and misses some. The top ten clones hold approximately 0.013% of a sample with just under 550,000 clones, approximately 80% of them seen once. The sample also formed part of further work on human thymus T cells.

This sequence originates from a boy in the first two years of life with a congenital heart defect. Sequencing was carried out using thymocytes.

CDR3 residues: CASSRQGGSDTGELFF. The CDR3 DNA reads TGTGCCAGCAGTCGACAGGGGGGCTCTGACACCGGGGAGCTGTTTTTT. The V and J genes are TRBV27 and TRBJ2-2; 9 bases fit TRBD1. Trimming at V came to 5 bases and at J to 3 bases, leaving 7 bases not matched to a gene. CDR1 is MNHEY and CDR2 is SMNVEV in the germline V gene (reference sequence). The CDR3 has 16 residues.